The 30 T cell receptor beta chains in this list originate from one sample, sequenced in a study of OX40 agonist ivuxolimab in advanced cancers. The method was immunoSEQ multiplex PCR; TCRdb's version includes in-frame clones alone and lacks a portion of them. The data contain over 95,000 clones, about 91% of them singletons. Source: CD4+ or CD8+ T cells sorted from blood, taken in a trial of the OX40 agonist ivuxolimab. These receptors were taken from an adult with an advanced solid tumor such as melanoma, head and neck, liver or kidney cancer.

Written as DNA, the CDR3 is TGTGCCAGTAGTATTGGGCAACCCTACAATGAGCAGTTCTTC. It specifies CASSIGQPYNEQFF. The chain carries TRBV19 and TRBJ2-1; no reliable D call. The CDR3 is made up of 14 amino acids. Per germline, CDR1 LNHDA and CDR2 SQIVND (reference sequence). Trimming removed 3 bases at V and 2 bases at J, with 8 bases between.

The genes are TRBV6-1 and TRBJ1-1; no firm D call. The germline V and J ends were trimmed by 8 bases and 0 bases, with 16 bases remaining between them. This CDR3 has 15 residues. Germline CDR1 and CDR2: MNHNS and SASEGT. CDR3 DNA sequence: TGTGCCAGCCGAGCAGAGCACAATCTGAACACTGAAGCTTTCTTT. Its protein is CASRAEHNLNTEAFF.

This clone was seen a single time. The V gene is TRBV7-2, the J gene TRBJ2-2, with 9 bases lining up with TRBD2. The V segment lost 5 bases and the J segment 7 bases; nucleotides outside the gene matches: 11. The germline V gene encodes CDR1 SGHTA and CDR2 FQGNSA. This CDR3 has 16 residues. The CDR3: CASSQDLVAGVGELFF. CDR3 coding DNA: TGTGCCAGCAGCCAAGATTTGGTAGCGGGAGTCGGGGAGCTGTTTTTT.

The CDR3 loop reads CASSWTGTSGNTIYF. The CDR3 region has the DNA TGTGCCAGCAGCTGGACAGGCACCTCTGGAAACACCATATATTTT. The rearrangement links TRBV11-2 to TRBJ1-3, with 7 nucleotides matching TRBD1. This CDR3 region has 15 residues. The germline V gene encodes CDR1 SGHAT and CDR2 FQNNGV. V dropped 4 bases and J dropped 0; count of bases not matched to a gene: 3.

In its sample, this clone was seen a few times. The genes are TRBV9 and TRBJ2-2; possibly TRBD2 for D (6 bases). Trimming shortened V by 2 bases and J by 1 base, and 9 bases separated the two germline ends. Germline assignment: CDR1 SGDLS and CDR2 YYNGEE. The length of the CDR3 is 15 residues. The CDR3 loop reads CASSVRLGNTGELFF. The CDR3 DNA reads TGTGCCAGCAGCGTCAGACTAGGGAACACCGGGGAGCTGTTTTTT. The full variable domain, with the rest looked up from reference TRBV9 and TRBJ2-2, is DSGVTQTPKHLITATGQRVTLRCSPRSGDLSVYWYQQSLDQGLQFLIQYYNGEERAKGNILERFSAQQFPDLHSELNLSSLELGDSALYFCASSVRLGNTGELFFGEGSRLTVL.

V usage is TRBV7-2 and J usage is TRBJ2-2; 8 bases map to TRBD1. From germline, CDR1 is SGHTA and CDR2 FQGNSA. With V trimmed by 5 bases and J by 7 bases, 6 bases remained unmatched. The CDR3 sequence is 14 residues long. CDR3 region: CASSLDRVSGELFF. The CDR3 DNA sequence: TGTGCCAGCAGCCTGGACAGGGTGAGCGGGGAGCTGTTTTTT.

The chain uses TRBV2 and TRBJ2-3, with D perhaps matching TRBD2 (6 bases). CDR3 length equals 14 residues. The ends were cut back, 7 bases at V and 6 bases at J, with 17 bases in the middle. Germline V CDR1 and CDR2: SNHLY, FYNNEI. Here the CDR3 reads CASIQRRAGDTQYF. The DNA of the CDR3 is TGTGCCAGCATCCAAAGGAGGGCTGGGGATACGCAGTATTTT.

This clone showed up just a few times. The chain combines TRBV5-1 with TRBJ2-7; D possibly corresponds to TRBD2 (6 bases). Trimming cost V 3 bases and J 6 bases, with 16 bases left between them. This CDR3 spans 14 amino acids. CDR1 and CDR2 from the germline V gene are SGHRS and YFSETQ. The chain's CDR3 is CASSSWDGGAEQYF. The CDR3 bases are TGCGCCAGCAGCTCATGGGATGGAGGGGCCGAGCAGTACTTC.

The chain recombines TRBV6-6 with TRBJ2-3, with 8 bases aligning to TRBD1. This CDR3 comprises 13 residues. Germline loops: CDR1 MNHNY, CDR2 SVGAGI (reference sequence). The V segment lost 10 bases and the J segment 4 bases; nucleotides outside the gene matches: 7. The CDR3 sequence: CATGGGVPDTQYF. As DNA, the CDR3 is TGTGCCACAGGGGGCGGTGTCCCAGATACGCAGTATTTT.

V usage is TRBV2 and J usage is TRBJ2-5, with TRBD1 matching over 10 bases. Germline CDR1 SNHLY, CDR2 FYNNEI. The CDR3 has 14 amino acids. V lost 7 bases and J lost 3; bases outside the gene matches: 5. The CDR3 DNA sequence: TGTGCCAGCAAAGCGGGGACAGGGGAAGAGACCCAGTACTTC. Its protein is CASKAGTGEETQYF.

This chain connects TRBV9 to TRBJ2-1; unclear D gene. The CDR3 contains 11 residues. CDR1 and CDR2 from the germline V gene are SGDLS and YYNGEE. V was pared by 7 bases and J by 2 bases, with 4 bases between. CDR3 nucleotide sequence: TGTGCCAGCGGGGCCTACAATGAGCAGTTCTTC. Amino acid sequence: CASGAYNEQFF.

The V gene is TRBV7-6, the J gene TRBJ2-1; 8 nucleotides align to TRBD2. The germline V gene encodes CDR1 SGHVS and CDR2 FNYEAQ. J lost 9 bases, V lost 5 bases, and 6 bases had no gene match. The CDR3 loop spans 13 amino acids. CDR3 loop: CASSALAGSEQFF. The DNA for the CDR3 is TGTGCCAGCAGCGCCCTAGCGGGTAGTGAGCAGTTCTTC.

The chain employs TRBV7-3 and TRBJ2-1; 9 nucleotides align to TRBD1. CDR1 is SGHTA, CDR2 FQGTGA, per germline. With 2 bases clipped from V and 15 bases from J, the junction kept 11 bases outside the gene matches. The CDR3 spans 14 residues. CDR3 in amino acids: CASSLSDRGQGWFF. The CDR3 nucleotides read TGTGCCAGCAGCTTATCCGATCGGGGACAGGGTTGGTTCTTC.

The genes are TRBV21-1 and TRBJ1-4; no DNA check was done on the table's D call, TRBD1. TRBV21-1 constitutes a pseudogene. The CDR3 has 19 residues. CDR3 protein: CASSLPRDRLRPTNEKLFF. For the CDR3, the DNA is TGTGCCAGCAGCCTACCCCGAGACAGGCTCAGGCCAACTAATGAAAAACTGTTTTTT.

This chain uses TRBV29-1 with TRBJ2-3; D is ambiguous. The CDR3 has 12 residues. The germline V gene encodes CDR1 SQVTM and CDR2 ANQGSEA. Trimming removed 4 bases from V and 0 bases from J, with 5 bases in between. This CDR3 is CSVVTSTDTQYF. The CDR3 DNA reads TGCAGCGTTGTCACTAGCACAGATACGCAGTATTTT.

About this clone: Other DNA variants within this sample encode the same CDR3. The rearrangement links TRBV5-4 to TRBJ2-7, with D hard to call. The CDR3 contains 12 residues. Germline-derived CDR1 and CDR2 are SGHNT and YYREEE (reference sequence). The ends were cut back, 5 bases at V and 7 bases at J, with 13 bases in the middle. CDR3 loop: CASSQNQGEQYF. In nucleotides, the CDR3 is TGTGCCAGCAGTCAGAATCAAGGGGAGCAGTACTTC.

This chain links TRBV7-2 with TRBJ1-1; TRBD1 agrees at 7 bases. The CDR3 has 15 amino acids. CDR1 and CDR2 from the germline V gene are SGHTA and FQGNSA. Trimming at V came to 5 bases and at J to 1 base, leaving 7 bases not matched to a gene. This CDR3 is CASSLQTGRNTEAFF. The CDR3 DNA reads as TGTGCCAGCAGCCTACAGACAGGGAGGAACACTGAAGCTTTCTTT.

The gene calls are TRBV4-2 and TRBJ2-7, with TRBD1 matching over 7 bases. V shed 1 base and J 4 bases; nucleotides not matched to a gene: 1. CDR3 length: 13 amino acids. CDR1 LGHNA and CDR2 YNFKEQ come from the germline V gene. In nucleotides, the CDR3 is TGTGCCAGCAGCCAAGCACAGGGGTACGAGCAGTACTTC. The encoded protein is CASSQAQGYEQYF.

J is TRBJ2-1 and V is TRBV28; 14 bases align to TRBD2. CDR3 length: 14 residues. From germline, CDR1 is MDHEN and CDR2 SYDVKM. V was pared by 5 bases and J by 10 bases, with 4 bases of the junction left unmatched. The CDR3: CASSGTSGSWEQFF. The CDR3 DNA sequence: TGTGCCAGCAGTGGGACTAGCGGGAGTTGGGAGCAGTTCTTC.

The chain couples TRBV2 to TRBJ1-5; TRBD1 is a possible D gene (5 bases). The CDR3 loop spans 13 amino acids. The germline V and J ends were trimmed by 4 bases and 1 base, with 5 bases remaining between them. Germline V gives CDR1 SNHLY, CDR2 FYNNEI. This CDR3 is CASSGDSNQPQHF. CDR3 coding DNA: TGTGCCAGCAGTGGGGACAGCAATCAGCCCCAGCATTTT.

V usage is TRBV28 and J usage is TRBJ1-4; unclear D gene. Germline CDR1 reads MDHEN; CDR2 reads SYDVKM. The CDR3 contains 16 residues. With 5 bases removed from V and 0 bases from J, the gap between germline ends came to 13 bases. CDR3 DNA sequence: TGTGCCAGCAGTCACAATCCAGGAGCAACTAATGAAAAACTGTTTTTT. Translating it yields CASSHNPGATNEKLFF.

The gene calls are TRBV7-6 and TRBJ1-1; possible D gene TRBD1, 6 bases. With 2 bases removed from V and 5 bases from J, the gap between germline ends came to 24 bases. CDR1 is SGHVS and CDR2 is FNYEAQ in the germline V gene. The CDR3 is made up of 18 amino acids. The CDR3 here is CASSLSGSVGAARTEAFF. The CDR3 region has the DNA TGTGCCAGCAGCTTAAGCGGGTCTGTGGGGGCGGCGAGGACTGAAGCTTTCTTT.

The V call is TRBV29-1, the J call TRBJ2-7, with 8 bases identical to TRBD1. Germline lookup yields CDR1 SQVTM and CDR2 ANQGSEA. CDR3 length: 14 amino acids. The V and J ends lost 5 bases and 2 bases, in that order; junction bases with no gene match: 8. The CDR3 bases are TGCAGCGTTAGGGACAGGAAATACCCCTACGAGCAGTACTTC. Translated: CSVRDRKYPYEQYF.

The CDR3 reads CASSLWADMMGELFF. CDR3 sequence (DNA): TGTGCCAGCAGCTTATGGGCCGACATGATGGGGGAGCTGTTTTTT. The chain uses TRBV5-5 and TRBJ2-2, with unresolved D. Germline CDR1 is SGHKS and CDR2 is YYEKEE (reference sequence). V was pared by 2 bases and J by 8 bases, with 16 bases between. The CDR3 totals 15 residues.

This chain joins TRBV19 and TRBJ1-5; tentative D call: TRBD1 (5 bases). This CDR3 spans 17 amino acids. The ends were cut back, 3 bases at V and 0 bases at J, with 15 bases in the middle. Germline values: CDR1 LNHDA, CDR2 SQIVND (reference sequence). The CDR3 region has the DNA TGTGCCAGTAGTATCCCAAATCGACAGTATAGCAATCAGCCCCAGCATTTT. Residues: CASSIPNRQYSNQPQHF.

In its sample, this clone was seen once. The CDR3 bases are TGCGCCAGCAGTCAGGGCTGGCAGACCCAGTACTTC. It is translated as CASSQGWQTQYF. The V gene is TRBV10-2, the J gene TRBJ2-5; D may be TRBD1 (5 bases). The germline V and J ends were trimmed by 5 bases and 6 bases, with 10 bases remaining between them. The CDR3 loop spans 12 amino acids. Germline assignment: CDR1 WSHSY and CDR2 SAAADI.

To note about this clone: This specimen includes other DNA sequences encoding the same CDR3. The chain has TRBV28 and TRBJ2-3, with D tentatively TRBD2 (5 bases). With 5 bases removed from V and 2 bases from J, the gap between germline ends came to 11 bases. The CDR3 contains 14 residues. Germline-derived CDR1 and CDR2 are MDHEN and SYDVKM. DNA of the CDR3: TGTGCCAGCAGTAGCGGTCCATCCACAGATACGCAGTATTTT. Translation: CASSSGPSTDTQYF.

The CDR3 spells CASSLAGDGYTF. The CDR3 bases are TGTGCCAGCAGCTTAGCTGGAGATGGCTACACCTTC. This chain joins TRBV11-2 and TRBJ1-2; D is unclear. Germline values: CDR1 SGHAT, CDR2 FQNNGV. This CDR3 comprises 12 residues. V dropped 1 base and J dropped 6 bases, with 6 bases sitting between them.

The CDR3 spells CASSYKRTGYGYTF. CDR3 nucleotide sequence: TGTGCCAGCAGTTACAAGAGGACAGGGTATGGCTACACCTTC. The chain uses TRBV6-5 and TRBJ1-2; 8 nucleotides align to TRBD1. Per germline, CDR1 MNHEY and CDR2 SVGAGI. After removal of 2 bases from V and 5 bases from J, the junction contained 4 bases not matched to a gene. The CDR3 is 14 amino acids.

The chain is built from TRBV10-3 and TRBJ2-7; TRBD2 might be the D (5 bases). The germline V and J ends were trimmed by 5 bases and 0 bases, with 14 bases remaining between them. CDR1 is ENHRY and CDR2 is SYGVKD in the germline V gene. CDR3 length: 15 amino acids. CDR3 in amino acids: CAISKTVLDSYEQYF. The CDR3 DNA follows: TGTGCCATCAGTAAGACTGTACTAGACTCCTACGAGCAGTACTTC.